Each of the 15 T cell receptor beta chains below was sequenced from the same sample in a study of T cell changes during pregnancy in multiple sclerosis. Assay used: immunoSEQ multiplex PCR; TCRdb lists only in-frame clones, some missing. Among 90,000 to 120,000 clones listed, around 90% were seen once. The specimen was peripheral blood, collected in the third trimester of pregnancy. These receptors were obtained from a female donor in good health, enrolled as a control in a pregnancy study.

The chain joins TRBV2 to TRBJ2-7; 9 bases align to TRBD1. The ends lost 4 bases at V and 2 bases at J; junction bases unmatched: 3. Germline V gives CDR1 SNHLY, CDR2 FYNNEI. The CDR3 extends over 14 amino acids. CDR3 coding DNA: TGTGCCAGCAGTGCACGGGACAGGGCCTACGAGCAGTACTTC. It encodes CASSARDRAYEQYF.

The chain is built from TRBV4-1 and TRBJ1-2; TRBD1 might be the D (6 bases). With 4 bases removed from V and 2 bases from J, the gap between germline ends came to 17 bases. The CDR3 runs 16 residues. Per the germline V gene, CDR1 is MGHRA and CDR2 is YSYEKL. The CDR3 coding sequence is TGCGCCAGCAGCCGAATACGACAGGACTTAAACTATGGCTACACCTTC. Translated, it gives CASSRIRQDLNYGYTF.

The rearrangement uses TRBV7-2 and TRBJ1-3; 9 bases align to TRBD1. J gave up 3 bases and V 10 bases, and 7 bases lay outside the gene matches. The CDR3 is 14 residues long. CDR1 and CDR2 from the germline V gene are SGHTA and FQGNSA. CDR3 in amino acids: CAITTGGNGNTIYF. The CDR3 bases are TGTGCCATAACTACAGGGGGCAATGGAAACACCATATATTTT.

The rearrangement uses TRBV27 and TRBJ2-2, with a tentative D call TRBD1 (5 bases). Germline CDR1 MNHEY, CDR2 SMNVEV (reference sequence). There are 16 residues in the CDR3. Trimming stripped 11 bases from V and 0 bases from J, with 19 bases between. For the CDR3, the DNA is TGTGCCTCCCCATATAGGGGTCCCGCGAACACCGGGGAGCTGTTTTTT. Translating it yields CASPYRGPANTGELFF.

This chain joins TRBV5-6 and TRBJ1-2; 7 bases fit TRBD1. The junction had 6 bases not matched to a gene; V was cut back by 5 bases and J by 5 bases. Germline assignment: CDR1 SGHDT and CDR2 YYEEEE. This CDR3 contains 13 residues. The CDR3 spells CASRGRGFYGYTF. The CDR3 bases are TGTGCCAGCAGGGGCAGGGGGTTTTATGGCTACACCTTC. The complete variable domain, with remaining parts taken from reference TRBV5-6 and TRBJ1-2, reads DAGVTQSPTHLIKTRGQQVTLRCSPKSGHDTVSWYQQALGQGPQFIFQYYEEEERQRGNFPDRFSGHQFPNYSSELNVNALLLGDSALYLCASRGRGFYGYTFGSGTRLTVV.

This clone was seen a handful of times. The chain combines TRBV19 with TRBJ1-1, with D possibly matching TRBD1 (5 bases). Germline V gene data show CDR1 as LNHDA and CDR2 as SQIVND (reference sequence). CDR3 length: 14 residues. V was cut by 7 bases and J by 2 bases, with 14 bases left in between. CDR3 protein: CASTRGAQNTEAFF. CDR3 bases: TGTGCCAGTACCCGCGGGGCCCAAAACACTGAAGCTTTCTTT.

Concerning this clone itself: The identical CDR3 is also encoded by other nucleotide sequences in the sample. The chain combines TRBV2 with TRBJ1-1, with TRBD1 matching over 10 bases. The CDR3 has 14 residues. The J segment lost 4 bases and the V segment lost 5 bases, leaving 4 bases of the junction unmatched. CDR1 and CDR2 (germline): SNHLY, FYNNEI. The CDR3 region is CASSSGTGATEAFF. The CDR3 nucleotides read TGTGCCAGCAGTTCCGGGACAGGGGCCACTGAAGCTTTCTTT.

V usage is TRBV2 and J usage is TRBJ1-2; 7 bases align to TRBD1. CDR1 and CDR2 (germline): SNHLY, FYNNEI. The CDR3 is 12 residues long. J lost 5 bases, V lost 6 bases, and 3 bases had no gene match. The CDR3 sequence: CASSGTAYGYTF. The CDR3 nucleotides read TGTGCCAGCAGCGGGACAGCTTATGGCTACACCTTC. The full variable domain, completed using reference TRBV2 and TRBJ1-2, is EPEVTQTPSHQVTQMGQEVILRCVPISNHLYFYWYRQILGQKVEFLVSFYNNEISEKSEIFDDQFSVERPDGSNFTLKIRSTKLEDSAMYFCASSGTAYGYTFGSGTRLTVV.

CDR3 amino acids: CASSTDLGGPFRGYTF. CDR3 DNA sequence: TGTGCCAGCAGTACAGACCTAGGGGGCCCCTTTCGAGGCTACACCTTC. This chain uses TRBV28 with TRBJ1-2, with 7 bases fitting TRBD1. CDR3 length: 16 amino acids. Per germline, CDR1 MDHEN and CDR2 SYDVKM. The V and J ends lost 5 bases and 8 bases, in that order; junction bases with no gene match: 17.

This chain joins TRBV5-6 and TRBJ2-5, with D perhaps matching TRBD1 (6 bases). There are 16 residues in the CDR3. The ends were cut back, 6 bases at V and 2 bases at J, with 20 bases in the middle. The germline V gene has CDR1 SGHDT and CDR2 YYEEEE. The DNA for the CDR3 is TGTGCCAGCACCGCCTTCATCGGGACAATGCAAGAGACCCAGTACTTC. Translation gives CASTAFIGTMQETQYF.

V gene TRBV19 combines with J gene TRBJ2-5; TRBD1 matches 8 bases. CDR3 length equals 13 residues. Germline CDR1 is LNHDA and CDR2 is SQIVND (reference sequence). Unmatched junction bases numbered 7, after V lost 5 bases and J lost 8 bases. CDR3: CASSATGVGTQYF. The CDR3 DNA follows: TGTGCCAGTAGTGCGACAGGGGTCGGTACCCAGTACTTC.

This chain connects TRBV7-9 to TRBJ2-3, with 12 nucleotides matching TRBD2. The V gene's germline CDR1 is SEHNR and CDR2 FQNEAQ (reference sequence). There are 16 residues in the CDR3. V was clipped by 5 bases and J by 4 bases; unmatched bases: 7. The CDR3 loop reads CASSHWTSGTADTQYF. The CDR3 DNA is TGTGCCAGCAGCCATTGGACTAGCGGGACCGCAGATACGCAGTATTTT.

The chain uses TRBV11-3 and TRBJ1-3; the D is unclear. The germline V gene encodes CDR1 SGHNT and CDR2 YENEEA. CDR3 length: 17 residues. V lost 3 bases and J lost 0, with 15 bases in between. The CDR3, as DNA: TGTGCCAGCAGCTTGGGCGGGCTGTTATTCTCTGGAAACACCATATATTTT. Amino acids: CASSLGGLLFSGNTIYF. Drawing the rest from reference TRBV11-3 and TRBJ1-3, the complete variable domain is EAGVVQSPRYKIIEKKQPVAFWCNPISGHNTLYWYLQNLGQGPELLIRYENEEAVDDSQLPKDRFSAERLKGVDSTLKIQPAELGDSAVYLCASSLGGLLFSGNTIYFGEGSWLTVV.

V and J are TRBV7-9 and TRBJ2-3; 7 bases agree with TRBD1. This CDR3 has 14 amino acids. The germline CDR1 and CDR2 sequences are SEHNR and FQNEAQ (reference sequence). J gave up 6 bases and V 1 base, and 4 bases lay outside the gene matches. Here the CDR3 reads CASSLGDRADTQYF. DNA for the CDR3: TGTGCCAGCAGCTTAGGAGACAGGGCGGATACGCAGTATTTT. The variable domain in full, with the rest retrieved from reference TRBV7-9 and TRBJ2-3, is DTGVSQNPRHKITKRGQNVTFRCDPISEHNRLYWYRQTLGQGPEFLTYFQNEAQLEKSRLLSDRFSAERPKGSFSTLEIQRTEQGDSAMYLCASSLGDRADTQYFGPGTRLTVL.

CDR3 region: CASSLTAVDTQYF. The CDR3 DNA reads TGTGCCAGCAGTCTTACTGCCGTCGATACGCAGTATTTT. The genes are TRBV6-6 and TRBJ2-3; D not certain. CDR3 length: 13 residues. V lost 5 bases, J lost 6 bases, and 12 bases lay in between. Germline V gene data show CDR1 as MNHNY and CDR2 as SVGAGI (reference sequence).